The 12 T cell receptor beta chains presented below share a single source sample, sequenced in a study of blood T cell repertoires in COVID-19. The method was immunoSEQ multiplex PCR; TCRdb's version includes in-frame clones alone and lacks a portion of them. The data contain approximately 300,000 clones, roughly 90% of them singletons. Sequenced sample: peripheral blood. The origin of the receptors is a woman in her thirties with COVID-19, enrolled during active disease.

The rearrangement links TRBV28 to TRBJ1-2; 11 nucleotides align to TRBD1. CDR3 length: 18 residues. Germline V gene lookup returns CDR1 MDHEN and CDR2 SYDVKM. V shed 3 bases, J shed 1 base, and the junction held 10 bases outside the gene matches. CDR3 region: CASSLPRTGGIRNYGYTF. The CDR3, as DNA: TGTGCCAGCAGTTTGCCACGGACAGGGGGCATCCGTAACTATGGCTACACCTTC.

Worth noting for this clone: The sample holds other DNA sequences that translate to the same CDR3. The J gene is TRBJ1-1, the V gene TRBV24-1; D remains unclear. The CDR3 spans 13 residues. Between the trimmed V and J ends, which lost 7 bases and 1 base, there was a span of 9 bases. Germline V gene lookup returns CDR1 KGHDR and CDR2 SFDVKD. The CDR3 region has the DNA TGTGCCACCAGCCGGGGATGGAACACTGAAGCTTTCTTT. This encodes CATSRGWNTEAFF.

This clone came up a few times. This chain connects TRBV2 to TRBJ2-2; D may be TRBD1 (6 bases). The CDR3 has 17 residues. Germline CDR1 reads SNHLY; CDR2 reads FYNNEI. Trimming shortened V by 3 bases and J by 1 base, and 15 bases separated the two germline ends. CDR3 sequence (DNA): TGTGCCAGCAGTGAGAGGGTTACGGGACAGAACACCGGGGAGCTGTTTTTT. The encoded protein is CASSERVTGQNTGELFF.

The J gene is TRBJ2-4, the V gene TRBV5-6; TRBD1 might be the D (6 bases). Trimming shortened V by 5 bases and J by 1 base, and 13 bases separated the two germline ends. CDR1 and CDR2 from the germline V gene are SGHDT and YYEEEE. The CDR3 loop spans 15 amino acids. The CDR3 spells CASRSEQGAKNIQYF. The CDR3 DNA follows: TGTGCCAGCAGGTCCGAACAGGGTGCCAAAAACATTCAGTACTTC.

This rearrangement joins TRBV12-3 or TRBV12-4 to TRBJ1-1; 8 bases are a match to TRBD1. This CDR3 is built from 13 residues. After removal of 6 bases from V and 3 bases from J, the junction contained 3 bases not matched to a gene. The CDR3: CASRDREDTEAFF. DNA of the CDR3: TGTGCCAGCAGGGACAGGGAAGACACTGAAGCTTTCTTT.

The CDR3 loop is CASSSGLAGYEQYF. The DNA for the CDR3 is TGTGCCAGCAGTTCGGGACTAGCGGGCTACGAGCAGTACTTC. The chain couples TRBV28 to TRBJ2-7, with 12 bases lining up with TRBD2. CDR1 is MDHEN and CDR2 is SYDVKM in the germline V gene. This CDR3 comprises 14 residues. V lost 4 bases to trimming and J lost 3 bases; unmatched junction nucleotides: 1.

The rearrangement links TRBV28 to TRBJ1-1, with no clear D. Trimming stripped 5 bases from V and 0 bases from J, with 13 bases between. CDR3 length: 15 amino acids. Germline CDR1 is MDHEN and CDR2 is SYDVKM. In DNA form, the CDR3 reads TGTGCCAGCAGTACCCCCCGAGGCATGAACACTGAAGCTTTCTTT. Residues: CASSTPRGMNTEAFF.

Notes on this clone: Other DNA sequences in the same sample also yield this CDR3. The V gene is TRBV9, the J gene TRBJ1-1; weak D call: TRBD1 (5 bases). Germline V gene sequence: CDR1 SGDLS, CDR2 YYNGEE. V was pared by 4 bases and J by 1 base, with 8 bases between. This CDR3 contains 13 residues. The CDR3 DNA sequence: TGTGCCAGCAGCCCTACAGGGAACACTGAAGCTTTCTTT. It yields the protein CASSPTGNTEAFF.

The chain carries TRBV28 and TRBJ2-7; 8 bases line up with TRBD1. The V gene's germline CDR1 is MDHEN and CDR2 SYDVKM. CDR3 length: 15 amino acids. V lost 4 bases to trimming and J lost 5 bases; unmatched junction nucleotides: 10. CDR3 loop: CASSSRGQGGDEQYF. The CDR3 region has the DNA TGTGCCAGCAGTTCCCGCGGACAGGGAGGCGACGAGCAGTACTTC.

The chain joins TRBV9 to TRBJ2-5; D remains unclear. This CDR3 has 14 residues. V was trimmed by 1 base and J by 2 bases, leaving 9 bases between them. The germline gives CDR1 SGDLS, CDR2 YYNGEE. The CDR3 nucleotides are TGTGCCAGCAGCGTATACGGCGGTCAAGAGACCCAGTACTTC. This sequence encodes CASSVYGGQETQYF.

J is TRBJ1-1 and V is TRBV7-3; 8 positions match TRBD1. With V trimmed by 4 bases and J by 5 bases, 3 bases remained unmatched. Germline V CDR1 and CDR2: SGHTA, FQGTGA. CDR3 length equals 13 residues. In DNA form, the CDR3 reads TGTGCCAGCAGCTGGACAGGGCGGACTGAAGCTTTCTTT. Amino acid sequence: CASSWTGRTEAFF.

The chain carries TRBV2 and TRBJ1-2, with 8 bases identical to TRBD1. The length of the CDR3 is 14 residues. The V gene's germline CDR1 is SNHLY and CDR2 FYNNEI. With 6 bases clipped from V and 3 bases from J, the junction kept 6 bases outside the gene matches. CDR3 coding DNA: TGTGCCAGCAGCTTCAGGGGGCGGGACTATGGCTACACCTTC. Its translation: CASSFRGRDYGYTF.